This passage covers 18 T cell receptor beta chains from one sample sequenced in a study of blood T cell repertoires in COVID-19. The method was immunoSEQ multiplex PCR; TCRdb's version includes in-frame clones alone and lacks a portion of them. Of more than 80,000 clones in the sample, more than 65% were seen once. The sequencing input was peripheral blood. Receptors originate from a human donor in a cohort sampled during active COVID-19.

V gene TRBV15 combines with J gene TRBJ1-4, with 10 bases that match TRBD1. In germline, CDR1 is LNHNV, CDR2 YYDKDF (reference sequence). The CDR3 sequence is 15 residues long. Trimming at V came to 3 bases and at J to 7 bases, leaving 5 bases not matched to a gene. CDR3 nucleotide sequence: TGTGCCACCAGCAGCTATAGGGACAGGGGTGAAAAACTGTTTTTT. It codes for CATSSYRDRGEKLFF. Variable domain in full (rest from reference TRBV15 and TRBJ1-4): DAMVIQNPRYQVTQFGKPVTLSCSQTLNHNVMYWYQQKSSQAPKLLFHYYDKDFNNEADTPDNFQSRRPNTSFCFLDIRSPGLGDTAMYLCATSSYRDRGEKLFFGSGTQLSVL.

This clone was seen a handful of times. The rearrangement joins TRBV5-1 to TRBJ1-3; 7 nucleotides align to TRBD1. The junction had 3 bases not matched to a gene; V was cut back by 0 bases and J by 0 bases. Germline-derived CDR1 and CDR2 are SGHRS and YFSETQ. The CDR3 runs to 16 residues. Here the CDR3 DNA reads TGCGCCAGCAGCTTGGGGGACAGCTACTCTGGAAACACCATATATTTT. Translating it yields CASSLGDSYSGNTIYF.

V and J are TRBV25-1 and TRBJ2-6; D is unclear. CDR1 is MGHDK and CDR2 is SYGVNS in the germline V gene. Trimming stripped 6 bases from V and 1 base from J, with 4 bases between. The CDR3 consists of 13 residues. The CDR3 reads CASSRSGANVLTF. The CDR3 DNA reads as TGTGCCAGCAGCAGGTCTGGGGCCAACGTCCTGACTTTC.

The sample holds one count of this clone. This rearrangement joins TRBV5-5 to TRBJ2-1, with a possible D match to TRBD2 (6 bases). Per the germline V gene, CDR1 is SGHKS and CDR2 is YYEKEE (reference sequence). V was cut by 4 bases and J by 5 bases, with 13 bases left in between. The CDR3 extends over 14 amino acids. Written as DNA, the CDR3 is TGTGCCAGCAGCCCGGGACTCAATAACAATGAGCAGTTCTTC. Residues: CASSPGLNNNEQFF.

This clone was observed a single time. As DNA, the CDR3 is TGTGCCAGCGCGAGAGGAAACACCATATATTTT. Residues: CASARGNTIYF. This chain joins TRBV11-2 and TRBJ1-3; no clear D. Germline CDR1 SGHAT, CDR2 FQNNGV. The V gene lost 8 bases and the J gene lost 4 bases, with 6 bases spanning the gap. The CDR3 is 11 amino acids.

The chain is built from TRBV28 and TRBJ1-4; TRBD1 might be the D (5 bases). This CDR3 is 15 amino acids long. Looked up from germline, CDR1 is MDHEN and CDR2 is SYDVKM. The V end lost 7 bases, the J end lost 0 bases, and 12 bases lay between the germline ends. CDR3 region: CASNTQGATNEKLFF. The CDR3 DNA reads TGTGCCAGCAATACTCAGGGTGCAACTAATGAAAAACTGTTTTTT.

The chain is built from TRBV19 and TRBJ1-5; perhaps TRBD1 as D (6 bases). V gave up 5 bases and J gave up 7 bases, with 18 bases separating them. CDR3 size: 15 residues. Looked up from germline, CDR1 is LNHDA and CDR2 is SQIVND (reference sequence). The CDR3 coding sequence is TGTGCCAGTAGTGAACCCACAGGGTATCGGCAGCCCCAGCATTTT. Amino acids: CASSEPTGYRQPQHF.

The V and J genes are TRBV7-9 and TRBJ1-1, with 8 nucleotides matching TRBD1. CDR3 size: 14 residues. The germline V gene has CDR1 SEHNR and CDR2 FQNEAQ (reference sequence). Unmatched junction bases numbered 3, after V lost 5 bases and J lost 1 base. CDR3 loop: CASSVTGGNTEAFF. In DNA, the CDR3 is TGTGCCAGCAGCGTCACAGGGGGGAACACTGAAGCTTTCTTT.

The J gene is TRBJ2-3, the V gene TRBV5-1; TRBD2 aligns across 8 bases. Unmatched junction bases numbered 9, after V lost 4 bases and J lost 5 bases. Germline V CDR1 and CDR2: SGHRS, YFSETQ. This CDR3 spans 15 amino acids. The CDR3 DNA reads TGCGCCAGCAGCCTAACGGGGGGGCCCGAAGATACGCAGTATTTT. The encoded protein is CASSLTGGPEDTQYF.

This chain uses TRBV3-1 (or the pseudogene TRBV3-2) with TRBJ2-5; 8 nucleotides agree with TRBD2. Germline V gives CDR1 LGHDT, CDR2 YNNKEL (reference sequence). The CDR3 loop spans 14 amino acids. J was trimmed by 4 bases and V by 5 bases; bases with no gene match: 6. The chain's CDR3 is CASSSGGAGETQYF. The CDR3 coding sequence is TGTGCCAGCAGCTCCGGGGGGGCCGGAGAGACCCAGTACTTC.

This clone has a single count. CDR3 coding DNA: TGTGCCAGCAGCATGGAAGGCTGGACGGGAGGCTACACCTTC. Translation: CASSMEGWTGGYTF. The chain carries TRBV28 and TRBJ1-2, with no clear D. Germline loops: CDR1 MDHEN, CDR2 SYDVKM. The V end lost 6 bases, the J end lost 8 bases, and 19 bases lay between the germline ends. The CDR3 contains 14 residues.

This clone was counted a few times. V is TRBV18 and J is TRBJ2-1; D unresolved. This CDR3 has 11 residues. V was pared by 1 base and J by 8 bases, with 3 bases between. Germline lookup yields CDR1 KGHSH and CDR2 LQKENI. The CDR3 sequence: CASSPRDEQFF. The CDR3 nucleotides read TGTGCCAGCTCACCACGAGATGAGCAGTTCTTC.

The chain is built from TRBV7-9 and TRBJ2-3; D call uncertain. Germline CDR1 SEHNR, CDR2 FQNEAQ (reference sequence). Trimming pared 8 bases from V and 0 bases from J, leaving 9 bases between. CDR3 size: 13 residues. The CDR3: CASQSDSTDTQYF. In DNA, the CDR3 is TGTGCCAGCCAAAGCGATAGCACAGATACGCAGTATTTT.

This clone has just a few counts. The chain recombines TRBV28 with TRBJ2-6; tentatively, D is TRBD2 (6 bases). Trimming pared 7 bases from V and 0 bases from J, leaving 19 bases between. The CDR3 has 18 amino acids. Per the germline V gene, CDR1 is MDHEN and CDR2 is SYDVKM. The CDR3 bases are TGTGCCAGCAATCGGGGGACCCTCCTAAGCTCTGGGGCCAACGTCCTGACTTTC. Protein sequence: CASNRGTLLSSGANVLTF. Drawing the rest from reference TRBV28 and TRBJ2-6, the complete variable domain is DVKVTQSSRYLVKRTGEKVFLECVQDMDHENMFWYRQDPGLGLRLIYFSYDVKMKEKGDIPEGYSVSREKKERFSLILESASTNQTSMYLCASNRGTLLSSGANVLTFGAGSRLTVL.

This clone was seen just once. The DNA of the CDR3 is TGTGCCAGCAGCTCGCTGGACAGGGGGCGCGGGAATGAGCAGTTCTTC. The encoded protein is CASSSLDRGRGNEQFF. The chain combines TRBV7-3 with TRBJ2-1; 11 nucleotides agree with TRBD1. Trimming at V came to 4 bases and at J to 7 bases, leaving 9 bases not matched to a gene. Germline-derived CDR1 and CDR2 are SGHTA and FQGTGA. This CDR3 spans 16 amino acids.

The gene calls are TRBV28 and TRBJ1-5; possible D gene TRBD1, 6 bases. The CDR3 runs 15 residues. Looked up from germline, CDR1 is MDHEN and CDR2 is SYDVKM. V dropped 7 bases and J dropped 7 bases, with 20 bases sitting between them. This CDR3 reads CASILNWGLGQPQHF. The CDR3 nucleotides read TGTGCCAGCATTCTGAACTGGGGGCTGGGACAGCCCCAGCATTTT.

The chain joins TRBV28 to TRBJ2-5; TRBD2 aligns across 7 bases. The CDR3 totals 16 residues. Germline CDR1 and CDR2: MDHEN and SYDVKM. V trimming: 2 bases; J trimming: 2 bases; junction bases outside the gene matches: 8. CDR3 nucleotides: TGTGCCAGCAGTTTAATTTCTAGCGGTGAGCAAGAGACCCAGTACTTC. It codes for CASSLISSGEQETQYF.

The chain joins TRBV6-5 to TRBJ1-2; the match to TRBD1 covers 10 bases. Unmatched junction bases numbered 5, after V lost 2 bases and J lost 11 bases. This CDR3 comprises 13 residues. Germline lookup yields CDR1 MNHEY and CDR2 SVGAGI. CDR3 sequence reads: CASSYPGTGAYTF. The CDR3 DNA follows: TGTGCCAGCAGTTACCCCGGGACAGGGGCATACACCTTC.